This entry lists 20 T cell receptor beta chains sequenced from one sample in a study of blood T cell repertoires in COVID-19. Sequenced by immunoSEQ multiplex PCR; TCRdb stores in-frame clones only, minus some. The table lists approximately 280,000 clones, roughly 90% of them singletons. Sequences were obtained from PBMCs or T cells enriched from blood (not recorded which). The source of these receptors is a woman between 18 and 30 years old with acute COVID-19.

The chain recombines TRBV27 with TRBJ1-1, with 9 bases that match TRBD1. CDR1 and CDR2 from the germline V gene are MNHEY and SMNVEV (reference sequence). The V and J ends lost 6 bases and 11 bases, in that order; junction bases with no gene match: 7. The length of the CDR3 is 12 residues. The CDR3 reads CASRQAGTGAFF. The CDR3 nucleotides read TGTGCCAGCAGACAGGCCGGGACAGGGGCTTTCTTT.

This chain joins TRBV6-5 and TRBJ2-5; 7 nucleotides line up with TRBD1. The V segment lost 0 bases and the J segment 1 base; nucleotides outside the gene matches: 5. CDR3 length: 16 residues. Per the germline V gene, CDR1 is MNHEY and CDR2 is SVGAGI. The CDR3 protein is CASSYSDRDPQETQYF. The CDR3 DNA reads TGTGCCAGCAGTTACTCCGACAGGGACCCCCAAGAGACCCAGTACTTC.

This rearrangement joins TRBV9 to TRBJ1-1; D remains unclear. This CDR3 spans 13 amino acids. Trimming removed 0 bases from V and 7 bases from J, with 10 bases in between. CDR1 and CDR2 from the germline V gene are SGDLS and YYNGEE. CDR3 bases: TGTGCCAGCAGCGTAGAAGTCTTTAGTGAAGCTTTCTTT. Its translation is CASSVEVFSEAFF. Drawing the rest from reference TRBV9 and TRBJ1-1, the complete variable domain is DSGVTQTPKHLITATGQRVTLRCSPRSGDLSVYWYQQSLDQGLQFLIQYYNGEERAKGNILERFSAQQFPDLHSELNLSSLELGDSALYFCASSVEVFSEAFFGQGTRLTVV.

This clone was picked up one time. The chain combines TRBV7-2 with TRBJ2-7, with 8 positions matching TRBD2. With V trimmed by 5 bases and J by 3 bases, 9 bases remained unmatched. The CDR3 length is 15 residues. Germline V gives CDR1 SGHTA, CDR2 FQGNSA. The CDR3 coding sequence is TGTGCCAGCAGCCTACATAGCGGGACCAACTACGAGCAGTACTTC. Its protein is CASSLHSGTNYEQYF.

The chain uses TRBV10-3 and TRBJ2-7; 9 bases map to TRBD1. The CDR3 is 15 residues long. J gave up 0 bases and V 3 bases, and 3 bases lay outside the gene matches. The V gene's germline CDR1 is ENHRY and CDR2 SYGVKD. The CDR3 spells CAISDGTGFSYEQYF. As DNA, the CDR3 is TGTGCCATCAGTGACGGGACAGGGTTCTCCTACGAGCAGTACTTC.

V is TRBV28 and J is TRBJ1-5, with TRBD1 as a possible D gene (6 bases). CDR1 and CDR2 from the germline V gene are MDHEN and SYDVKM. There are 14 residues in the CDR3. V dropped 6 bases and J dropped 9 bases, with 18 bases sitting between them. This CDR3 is CASSPGKGVRPQHF. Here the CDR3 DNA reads TGTGCCAGCAGCCCAGGAAAGGGGGTTCGGCCCCAGCATTTT. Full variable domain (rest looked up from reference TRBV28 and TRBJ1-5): DVKVTQSSRYLVKRTGEKVFLECVQDMDHENMFWYRQDPGLGLRLIYFSYDVKMKEKGDIPEGYSVSREKKERFSLILESASTNQTSMYLCASSPGKGVRPQHFGDGTRLSIL.

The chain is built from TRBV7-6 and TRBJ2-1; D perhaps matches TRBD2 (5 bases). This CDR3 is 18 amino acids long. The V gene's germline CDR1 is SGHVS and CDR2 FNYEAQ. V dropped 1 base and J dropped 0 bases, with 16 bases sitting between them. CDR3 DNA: TGTGCCAGCAGCTTAGAACTTAGGGTAGAGGGCTCCTACAATGAGCAGTTCTTC. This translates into CASSLELRVEGSYNEQFF.

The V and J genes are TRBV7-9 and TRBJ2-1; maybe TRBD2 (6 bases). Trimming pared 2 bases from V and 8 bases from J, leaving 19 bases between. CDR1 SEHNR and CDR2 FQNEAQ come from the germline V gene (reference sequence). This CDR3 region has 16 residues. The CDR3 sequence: CASSLYDGGMGDEQFF. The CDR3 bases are TGTGCCAGCAGCTTATACGATGGAGGGATGGGCGATGAGCAGTTCTTC.

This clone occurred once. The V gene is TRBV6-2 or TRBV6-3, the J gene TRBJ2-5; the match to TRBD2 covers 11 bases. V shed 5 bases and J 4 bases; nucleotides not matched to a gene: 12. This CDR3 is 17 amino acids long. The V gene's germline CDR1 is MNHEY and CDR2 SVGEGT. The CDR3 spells CASSDHSGRAGAETQYF. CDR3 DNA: TGTGCCAGCAGTGACCATAGCGGGAGGGCGGGGGCAGAGACCCAGTACTTC.

In nucleotides, the CDR3 is TGTGCCAGCAGCTTTAGCGTTGAGCAGTTCTTC. Translating gives CASSFSVEQFF. The gene calls are TRBV7-6 and TRBJ2-1; tentatively, D is TRBD2 (5 bases). The V end was cut by 3 bases, the J end by 9 bases, with 6 bases between. The V gene's germline CDR1 is SGHVS and CDR2 FNYEAQ. There are 11 residues in the CDR3. Together with reference TRBV7-6 and TRBJ2-1, the CDR3 gives the full variable domain: GAGVSQSPRYKVTKRGQDVALRCDPISGHVSLYWYRQALGQGPEFLTYFNYEAQQDKSGLPNDRFSAERPEGSISTLTIQRTEQRDSAMYRCASSFSVEQFFGPGTRLTVL.

CDR3 nucleotides: TGTGCCAGCAGTTTACAGGGAAGTCAGCCCCAGCATTTT. This translates into CASSLQGSQPQHF. V is TRBV12-3 or TRBV12-4 and J is TRBJ1-5; perhaps TRBD1 as D (5 bases). CDR3 length: 13 residues. V lost 2 bases and J 6 bases, leaving 8 bases between the germline ends.

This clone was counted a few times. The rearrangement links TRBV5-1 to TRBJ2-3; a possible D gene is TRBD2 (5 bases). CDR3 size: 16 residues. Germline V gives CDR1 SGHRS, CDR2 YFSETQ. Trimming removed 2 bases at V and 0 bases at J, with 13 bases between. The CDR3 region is CASSFSTADSTDTQYF. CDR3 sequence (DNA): TGCGCCAGCAGCTTTTCTACAGCGGATAGCACAGATACGCAGTATTTT.

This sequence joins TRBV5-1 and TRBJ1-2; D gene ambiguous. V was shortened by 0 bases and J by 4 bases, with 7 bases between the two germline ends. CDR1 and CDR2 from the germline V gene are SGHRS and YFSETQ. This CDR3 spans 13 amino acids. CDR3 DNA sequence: TGCGCCAGCAGCTTGGATGCGGTCTATGGCTACACCTTC. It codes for CASSLDAVYGYTF.

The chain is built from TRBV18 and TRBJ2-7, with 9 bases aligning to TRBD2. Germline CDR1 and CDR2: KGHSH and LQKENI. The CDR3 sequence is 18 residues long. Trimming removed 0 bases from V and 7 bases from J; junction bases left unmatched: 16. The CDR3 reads CASSPPGILAGKAGEQYF. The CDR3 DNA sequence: TGTGCCAGCTCACCACCGGGTATTCTAGCGGGGAAAGCTGGAGAGCAGTACTTC.

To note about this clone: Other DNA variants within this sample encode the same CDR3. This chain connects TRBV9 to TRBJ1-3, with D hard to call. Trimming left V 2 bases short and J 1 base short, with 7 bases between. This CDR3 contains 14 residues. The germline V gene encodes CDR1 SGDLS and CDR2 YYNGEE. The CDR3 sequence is CASSVRGSGNTIYF. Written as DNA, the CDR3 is TGTGCCAGCAGCGTTCGCGGGTCTGGAAACACCATATATTTT.

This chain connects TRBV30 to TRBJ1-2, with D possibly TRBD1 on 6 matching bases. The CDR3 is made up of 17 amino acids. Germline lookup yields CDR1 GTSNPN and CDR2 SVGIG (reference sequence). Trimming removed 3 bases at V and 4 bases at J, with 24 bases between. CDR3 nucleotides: TGTGCCTGGAGCATCAAGGGGGGGTCGGTCCCCTTCTATGGCTACACCTTC. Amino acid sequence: CAWSIKGGSVPFYGYTF.

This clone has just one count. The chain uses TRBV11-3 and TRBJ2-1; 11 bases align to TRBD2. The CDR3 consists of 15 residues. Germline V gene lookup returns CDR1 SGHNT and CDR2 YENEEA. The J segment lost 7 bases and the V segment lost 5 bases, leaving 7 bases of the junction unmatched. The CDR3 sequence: CASSGSGRAGNEQFF. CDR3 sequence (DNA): TGTGCCAGCAGCGGTAGCGGGAGGGCAGGTAATGAGCAGTTCTTC.

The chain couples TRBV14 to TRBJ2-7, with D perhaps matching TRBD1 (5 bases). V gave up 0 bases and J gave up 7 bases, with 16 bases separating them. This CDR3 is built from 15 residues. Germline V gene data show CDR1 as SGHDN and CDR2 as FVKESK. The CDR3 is CASSQDVGAFGEQYF. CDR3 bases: TGTGCCAGCAGCCAAGATGTAGGGGCCTTTGGAGAGCAGTACTTC.

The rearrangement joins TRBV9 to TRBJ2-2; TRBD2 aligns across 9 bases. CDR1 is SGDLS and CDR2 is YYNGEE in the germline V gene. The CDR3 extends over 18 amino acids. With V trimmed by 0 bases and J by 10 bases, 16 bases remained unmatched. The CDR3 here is CASSVVSFGGRAPAELFF. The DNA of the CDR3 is TGTGCCAGCAGCGTAGTGTCGTTTGGCGGGAGGGCCCCCGCGGAGCTGTTTTTT.

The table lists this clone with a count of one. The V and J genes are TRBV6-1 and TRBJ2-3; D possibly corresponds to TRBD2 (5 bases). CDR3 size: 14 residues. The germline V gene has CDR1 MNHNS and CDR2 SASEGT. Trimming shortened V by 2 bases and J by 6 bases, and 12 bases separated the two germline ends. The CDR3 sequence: CASSEHGGRDTQYF. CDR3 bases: TGTGCCAGCAGTGAACATGGAGGTCGGGATACGCAGTATTTT.